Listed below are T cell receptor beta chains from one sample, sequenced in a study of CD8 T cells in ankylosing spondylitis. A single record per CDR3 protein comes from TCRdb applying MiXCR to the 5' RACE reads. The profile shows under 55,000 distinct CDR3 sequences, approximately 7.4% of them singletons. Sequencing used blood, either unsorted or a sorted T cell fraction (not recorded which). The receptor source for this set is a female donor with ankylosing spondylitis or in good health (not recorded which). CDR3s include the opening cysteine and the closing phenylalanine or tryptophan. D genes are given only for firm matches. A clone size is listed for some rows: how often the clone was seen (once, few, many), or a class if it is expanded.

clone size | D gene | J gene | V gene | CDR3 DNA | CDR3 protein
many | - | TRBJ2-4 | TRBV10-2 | TGCGCCAGCAGTCACCTACCCAGGGTAAACATTCAGTACTTC | CASSHLPRVNIQYF
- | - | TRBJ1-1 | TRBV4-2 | TGTGCCAGGAGCCCGGGGCCCCGGAACACTGAAGCTTTCTTT | CARSPGPRNTEAFF
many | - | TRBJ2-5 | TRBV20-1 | TGCAGTGCCGGACGCTTAAGGGGGGCTGGGGAGACCCAGTACTTC | CSAGRLRGAGETQYF
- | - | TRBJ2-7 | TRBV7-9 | TGTGCCAGCAGCCCAGGCGCGTCCTACGAGCAGTACTTC | CASSPGASYEQYF
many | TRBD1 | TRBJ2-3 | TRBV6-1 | TGTGCCAGTTCACAGGGGCCTAGCACAGATACGCAGTATTTT | CASSQGPSTDTQYF
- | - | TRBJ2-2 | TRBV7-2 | TGTGCCAGCAGCTCTCTCACCGGGGAGCTGTTTTTT | CASSSLTGELFF
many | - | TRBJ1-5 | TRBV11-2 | TGTGCCAGCAGTTTAGGGACGGGGGGGCATCAGCCCCAGCATTTT | CASSLGTGGHQPQHF
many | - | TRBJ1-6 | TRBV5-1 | TGCGCCAGCAGCTTGGGTGATGGGTATAATTCACCCCTCCACTTT | CASSLGDGYNSPLHF
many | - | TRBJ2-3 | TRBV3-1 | TGTGCCAGCAGCCTGACAGGAGACGGCACAGATACGCAGTATTTT | CASSLTGDGTDTQYF
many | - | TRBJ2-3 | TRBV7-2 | TGTGCCAGCAGCCGAGACTATCTAAGTACAGATACGCAGTATTTT | CASSRDYLSTDTQYF
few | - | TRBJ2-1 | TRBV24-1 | TGTGCCACCAGTGAGGGGCCCATGAAATTCTTC | CATSEGPMKFF
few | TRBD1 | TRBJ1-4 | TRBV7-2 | TGTGCCAGCAGCAGGACGGGACAGTCGGCAGAAAAACTGTTTTTT | CASSRTGQSAEKLFF
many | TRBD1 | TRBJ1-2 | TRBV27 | TGTGCCAGCAGTACCTTAGGGGACAGGGACCACTGGGGCTACACCTTC | CASSTLGDRDHWGYTF
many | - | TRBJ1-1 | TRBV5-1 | TGCGCCAGCAGCTTGGAAGGGACAGCTTTCTTT | CASSLEGTAFF
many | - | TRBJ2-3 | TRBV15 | TGTGCCACCAGCCGCAAAACAGGGACGGGCACAGATACGCAGTATTTT | CATSRKTGTGTDTQYF
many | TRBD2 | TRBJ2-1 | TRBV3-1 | TGTGCCAGCAGCCAAGATCGCCTAGCGGGCAATGAGCAGTTCTTC | CASSQDRLAGNEQFF
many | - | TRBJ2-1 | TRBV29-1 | TGCAGCGGAACAGTAATTGGGAATGAGCAGTTCTTC | CSGTVIGNEQFF
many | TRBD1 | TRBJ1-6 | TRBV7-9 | TGTGCCAGCAGCTTAGAGACAGGGAGCTCCTATAATTCACCCCTCCACTTT | CASSLETGSSYNSPLHF
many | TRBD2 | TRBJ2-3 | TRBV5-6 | TGTGCCAGCAGCTTCGAGACTAGCGGGGGCACAGATACGCAGTATTTT | CASSFETSGGTDTQYF
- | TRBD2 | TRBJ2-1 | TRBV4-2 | TGTGCCAGCAGCCGCGGGGGGGGATACAATGAGCAGTTCTTC | CASSRGGGYNEQFF
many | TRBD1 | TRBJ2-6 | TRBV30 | TGTGCCTGGAGTGTCACAGGGGTCCGGGTTTCTGGGGCCAACGTCCTGACTTTC | CAWSVTGVRVSGANVLTF
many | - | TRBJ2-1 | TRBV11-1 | TGTGCCAGCAGCTTAGATGTGGGCTCCTACAATGAGCAGTTCTTC | CASSLDVGSYNEQFF
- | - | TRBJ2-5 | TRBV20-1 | TGCAGTGCTAACCCAGGGGTGGGTTCGTTGGAGACCCAGTACTTC | CSANPGVGSLETQYF
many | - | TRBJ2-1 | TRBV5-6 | TGTGCCAGCAGCTTGGGGCCCGACAATGAGCAGTTCTTC | CASSLGPDNEQFF
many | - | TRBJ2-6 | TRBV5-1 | TGCGCCAGCAGCTCCTTCGGGATCTCTGGGGCCAACGTCCTGACTTTC | CASSSFGISGANVLTF
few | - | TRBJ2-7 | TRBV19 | TGTGCCAGTAGCCTCAGGGGCAGCTACGAGCAGTACTTC | CASSLRGSYEQYF